This TCR beta chain was identified in a study of blood T cell repertoires in COVID-19. Method: immunoSEQ multiplex PCR; TCRdb's copy keeps in-frame clones and lacks some. This sample has approximately 280,000 clones, with about 88% found just once. Seattle patients were enrolled while actively infected and followed longitudinally. Trimming at V came to 2 bases and at J to 6 bases, leaving 6 bases not matched to a gene. Germline V CDR1 and CDR2: SGHRS, YFSETQ. The CDR3 has 15 residues. V is TRBV5-1 and J is TRBJ2-1, with 9 bases lining up with TRBD2. Sequenced: peripheral blood. The clonotype comes from a human donor with COVID-19, enrolled during active disease. The donor label of this sample is uncertain. The CDR3 nucleotides are TGCGCCAGCAGCTTTGCCGCGCGGGAGGGCAATGAGCAGTTCTTC. Translating it yields CASSFAAREGNEQFF.